This is a list of T cell receptor beta chains from one sample in a study of cytomegalovirus exposure and HLA in healthy donors. Clones were read by immunoSEQ multiplex PCR, and TCRdb kept only the in-frame ones, dropping some. The repertoire holds 80,000 to 90,000 clones, with 96% as singletons. Sequencing input: PBMCs. These receptors came from a man between 18 and 29 years old in good health and CMV-seronegative. Each CDR3 is given with its conserved first and last residue. D genes are given only for firm matches. Clone size appears in some rows only: once, few, many, or a class for an expanded clone.

size	V	J	D	DNA	CDR3
.	TRBV30	TRBJ1-4	.	TGTGCCTGGAACTTACCCGGGCGAGGGGAAAAACTGTTTTTT	CAWNLPGRGEKLFF
.	TRBV7-6	TRBJ2-1	TRBD2	TGTGCCAGCAGCTTAACCGGGACTAGCGGGAGTGCAAGCAATGAGCAGTTCTTC	CASSLTGTSGSASNEQFF
.	TRBV13	TRBJ2-3	.	TGTGCCAGCAGCTTACAACTCAAGGCGGGTGTCGATACGCAGTATTTT	CASSLQLKAGVDTQYF
.	TRBV6-1	TRBJ2-2	.	TGTGCCAGCAGTGGAACAGGGCCCGCCGGGGAGCTGTTTTTT	CASSGTGPAGELFF
.	TRBV7-9	TRBJ1-2	.	TGTGCCAGCAGCTCACCCCCCCCACAGGAGACTAACTATGGCTACACCTTC	CASSSPPPQETNYGYTF
.	TRBV28	TRBJ1-4	.	TGTGCCAGCACCCTGGCGGGTGAAAAACTGTTTTTT	CASTLAGEKLFF
.	TRBV5-4	TRBJ2-2	.	TGTGCCAGCAGCTTGGCCCGCCGCGCCGGGGAGCTGTTTTTT	CASSLARRAGELFF
.	TRBV2	TRBJ1-1	.	TGTGCCAGTAACAGGGAGATGAGGGACACTGAAGCTTTCTTT	CASNREMRDTEAFF
.	TRBV19	TRBJ1-4	.	TGTGCCAGTAGACGGTACAATGAAAAACTGTTTTTT	CASRRYNEKLFF
.	TRBV5-1	TRBJ2-5	TRBD2	TGCGCCAGCAGCTTTTCGGGGGCTAGCGGGGAGACCCAGTACTTC	CASSFSGASGETQYF
.	TRBV6-5	TRBJ1-1	TRBD1	TGTGCCAGCAGTTACTCCGGGACAGAAAATGAAGCTTTCTTT	CASSYSGTENEAFF
.	TRBV9	TRBJ2-7	.	TGTGCCAGCAGCGTAACCAGCGGGTCTACTGAGCAGTACTTC	CASSVTSGSTEQYF
once	TRBV9	TRBJ2-1	.	TGTGCCAGCAGCCCTGGGGGTAGCGGCAGGGAAAATGAGCAGTTCTTC	CASSPGGSGRENEQFF
once	TRBV18	TRBJ1-1	.	TGTGCTAACGCCGAGAGGTCGAGTTTCACTGAAGCTTTCTTT	CANAERSSFTEAFF
.	TRBV19	TRBJ1-2	TRBD1	TGTGCCAGTAGTGCTGACAGGGGGGGTTATGGCTACACCTTC	CASSADRGGYGYTF
.	TRBV28	TRBJ2-2	TRBD1	TGTGCCAGCAGTTTACCGGGGACAGTGAACACCGGGGAGCTGTTTTTT	CASSLPGTVNTGELFF
.	TRBV7-2	TRBJ1-1	.	TGTGCCAGCAGCTTAGGACGGGGTGAAGCTTTCTTT	CASSLGRGEAFF
.	TRBV7-2	TRBJ2-1	TRBD2	TGTGCCAGCAGTCTAGCGGGAGGGCCGAGTTATGAGCAGTTCTTC	CASSLAGGPSYEQFF
.	TRBV27	TRBJ1-1	.	TGTGCCAGCATAAGGTGGCGGTCAGGGGTACTCACTGAAGCTTTCTTT	CASIRWRSGVLTEAFF
.	TRBV7-9	TRBJ2-3	.	TGTGCCAGCAGCGAGTATACGCAGTATTTT	CASSEYTQYF
.	TRBV29-1	TRBJ2-5	.	TGCAGCGTTGCATTGAGGTTGCAAGAGACCCAGTACTTC	CSVALRLQETQYF
.	TRBV5-1	TRBJ2-4	.	TGCGCCAGCAGCGCGACTAGTGGCTCGAGGAACATTCAGTACTTC	CASSATSGSRNIQYF
once	TRBV18	TRBJ1-2	TRBD1	TGTGCCAGCTCACCCGGGACAGATGCCTGGGGCTACACCTTC	CASSPGTDAWGYTF
.	TRBV6-6	TRBJ1-5	TRBD1	TGTGCCAGCAGTTCCTCCGGGACAGGGTTCAATCAGCCCCAGCATTTT	CASSSSGTGFNQPQHF
.	TRBV18	TRBJ2-3	TRBD1	TGTGCCAGCTCACCAAGAAAGGGGGCGCGCACAGATACGCAGTATTTT	CASSPRKGARTDTQYF
.	TRBV6-6	TRBJ1-1	.	TGTGCCAGCTTAGCAGGGAAAGGCACTGAAGCTTTCTTT	CASLAGKGTEAFF
.	TRBV9	TRBJ2-2	TRBD2	TGTGCCAGCCGGGGCGGGAGTGGCACCGGGGAGCTGTTTTTT	CASRGGSGTGELFF
.	TRBV28	TRBJ2-1	TRBD2	TGTGCCAGCAGCGGACTAGCGGGACAAGATTACAATGAGCAGTTCTTC	CASSGLAGQDYNEQFF
.	TRBV11-3	TRBJ2-5	.	TGTGCCAGCAGCCCACAGGTTGGGGAGACCCAGTACTTC	CASSPQVGETQYF
.	TRBV9	TRBJ2-2	.	TGTGCCAGCAGCGGCGGGGATCGGATCACCGGGGAGCTGTTTTTT	CASSGGDRITGELFF
.	TRBV27	TRBJ2-1	TRBD2	TGTGCCAGCTCCTCTAGCGGCTCCTACAATGAGCAGTTCTTC	CASSSSGSYNEQFF
.	TRBV9	TRBJ2-1	TRBD2	TGTGCCAGCAGCGCGAGACTAGCGGGAGGCGTCGGTGAGCAGTTCTTC	CASSARLAGGVGEQFF
once	TRBV4-1	TRBJ2-3	.	TGCGCCAGCAGCCACCCCAGACTCCCGCGCGGCCCCTCTAGCACAGATACGCAGTATTTT	CASSHPRLPRGPSSTDTQYF
.	TRBV30	TRBJ1-1	.	TGTGCCTGCAAGCCCCGGGCAGGGTCACGTCCCGCTGAAGCTTTCTTT	CACKPRAGSRPAEAFF
.	TRBV10-1	TRBJ1-2	.	TGCGCCAGCAGTGAAAGGGGGAACTATGGCTACACCTTC	CASSERGNYGYTF
.	TRBV5-1	TRBJ2-1	.	TGCGCCAGCAGTCCCGTGACAGGCCGCTACAATGAGCAGTTCTTC	CASSPVTGRYNEQFF
.	TRBV5-5	TRBJ2-7	TRBD2	TGTGCCAGCAGCTCGCGGGGACTAGCGGGAAGCTACGAGCAGTACTTC	CASSSRGLAGSYEQYF
.	TRBV27	TRBJ2-5	.	TGTGCCAGCAGTCCCCGGTCGGGGGTCCAAGAGACCCAGTACTTC	CASSPRSGVQETQYF
.	TRBV6-1	TRBJ2-7	TRBD1	TGTGCCAGCAGTGGGCTCGGACAGGGGGCATTGGAGCAGTACTTC	CASSGLGQGALEQYF
.	TRBV5-5	TRBJ2-7	TRBD2	TGTGCCAGCAGCTTCACTAGCGGATCTTCCTACGAGCAGTACTTC	CASSFTSGSSYEQYF
.	TRBV6-4	TRBJ2-6	.	TGTGCCAGCAGCCAACAAGGGGGGGCTGGGGCCAACGTCCTGACTTTC	CASSQQGGAGANVLTF
once	TRBV7-8	TRBJ1-2	.	TGTGCCAGCAGCTCTAGACCTAGACAGGATGCCTATGGCTACACCTTC	CASSSRPRQDAYGYTF
.	TRBV2	TRBJ1-2	TRBD1	TGTGCCAGCGGGACAGGGGGCTATGGCTACACCTTC	CASGTGGYGYTF
.	TRBV11-3	TRBJ2-2	TRBD2	TGTGCCAGCAGCCCCGGCGGGGGAGCGGGCACCGGGGAGCTGTTTTTT	CASSPGGGAGTGELFF
.	TRBV18	TRBJ1-5	TRBD1	TGTGCCAGCTCAGTTGACAGGGGAGGTCAGCCCCAGCATTTT	CASSVDRGGQPQHF
.	TRBV5-1	TRBJ2-1	.	TGCGCCAGCAGCTTGGACGGCGGGGACAATGAGCAGTTCTTC	CASSLDGGDNEQFF
.	TRBV2	TRBJ2-2	TRBD2	TGTGCCAGCAGCGGGGGGTCACGGACCGGGGAGCTGTTTTTT	CASSGGSRTGELFF
.	TRBV5-1	TRBJ2-7	.	TGCGCCAGCAGCTCGACGGTCTCAGGATACGAGCAGTACTTC	CASSSTVSGYEQYF
.	TRBV6-5	TRBJ2-2	.	TGTGCCAGCAGTTACTCGAAGGGGGTGCCCGGGGAGCTGTTTTTT	CASSYSKGVPGELFF
.	TRBV11-1	TRBJ2-5	.	TGTGCCAGCAGCTTGGGCAGGGTCAACCAAGAGACCCAGTACTTC	CASSLGRVNQETQYF
.	TRBV5-4	TRBJ2-1	TRBD2	TGTGCCAGCACCCCCGGCGGGAGTCTAAAAAATGAGCAGTTCTTC	CASTPGGSLKNEQFF
.	TRBV6-5	TRBJ2-7	TRBD1	TGTGCCAGCAGTTACCCAAGACAGGGAAGGATCGAGCAGTACTTC	CASSYPRQGRIEQYF